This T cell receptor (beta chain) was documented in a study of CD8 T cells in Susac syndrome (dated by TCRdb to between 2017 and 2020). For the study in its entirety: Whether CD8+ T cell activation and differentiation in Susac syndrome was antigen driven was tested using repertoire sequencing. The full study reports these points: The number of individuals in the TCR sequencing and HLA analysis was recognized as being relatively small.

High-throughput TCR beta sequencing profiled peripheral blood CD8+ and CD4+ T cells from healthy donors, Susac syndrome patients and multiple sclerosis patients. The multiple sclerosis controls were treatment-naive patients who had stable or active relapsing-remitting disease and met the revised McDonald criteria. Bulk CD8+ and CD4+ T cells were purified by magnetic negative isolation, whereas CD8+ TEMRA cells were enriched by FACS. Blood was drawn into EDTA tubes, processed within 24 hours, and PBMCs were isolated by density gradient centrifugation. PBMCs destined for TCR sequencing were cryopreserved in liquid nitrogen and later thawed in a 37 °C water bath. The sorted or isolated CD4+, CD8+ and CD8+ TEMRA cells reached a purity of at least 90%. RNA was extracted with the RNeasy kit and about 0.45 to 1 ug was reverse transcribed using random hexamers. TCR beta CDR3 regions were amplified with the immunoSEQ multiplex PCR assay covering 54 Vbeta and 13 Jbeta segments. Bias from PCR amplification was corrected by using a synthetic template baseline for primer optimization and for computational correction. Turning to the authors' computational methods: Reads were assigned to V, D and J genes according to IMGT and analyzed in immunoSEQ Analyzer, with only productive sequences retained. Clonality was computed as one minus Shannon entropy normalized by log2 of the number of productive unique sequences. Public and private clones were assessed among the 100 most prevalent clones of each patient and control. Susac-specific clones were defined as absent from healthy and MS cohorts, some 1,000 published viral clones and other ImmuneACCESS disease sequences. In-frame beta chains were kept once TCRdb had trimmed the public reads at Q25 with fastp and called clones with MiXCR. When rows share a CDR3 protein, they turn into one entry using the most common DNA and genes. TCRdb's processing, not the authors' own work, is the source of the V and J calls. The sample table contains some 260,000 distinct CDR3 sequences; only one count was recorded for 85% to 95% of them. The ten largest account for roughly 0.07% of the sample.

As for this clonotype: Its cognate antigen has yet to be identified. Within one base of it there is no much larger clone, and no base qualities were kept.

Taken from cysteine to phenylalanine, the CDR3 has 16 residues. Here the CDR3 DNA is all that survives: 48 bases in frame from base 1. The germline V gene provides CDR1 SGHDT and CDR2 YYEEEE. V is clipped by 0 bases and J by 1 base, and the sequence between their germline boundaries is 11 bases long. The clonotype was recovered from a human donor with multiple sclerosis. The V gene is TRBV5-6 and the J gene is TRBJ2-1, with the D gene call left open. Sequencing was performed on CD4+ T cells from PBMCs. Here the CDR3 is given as CASSLEVGLSYNEQFF. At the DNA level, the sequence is TGTGCCAGCAGCTTGGAGGTCGGTTTATCCTACAATGAGCAGTTCTTC.